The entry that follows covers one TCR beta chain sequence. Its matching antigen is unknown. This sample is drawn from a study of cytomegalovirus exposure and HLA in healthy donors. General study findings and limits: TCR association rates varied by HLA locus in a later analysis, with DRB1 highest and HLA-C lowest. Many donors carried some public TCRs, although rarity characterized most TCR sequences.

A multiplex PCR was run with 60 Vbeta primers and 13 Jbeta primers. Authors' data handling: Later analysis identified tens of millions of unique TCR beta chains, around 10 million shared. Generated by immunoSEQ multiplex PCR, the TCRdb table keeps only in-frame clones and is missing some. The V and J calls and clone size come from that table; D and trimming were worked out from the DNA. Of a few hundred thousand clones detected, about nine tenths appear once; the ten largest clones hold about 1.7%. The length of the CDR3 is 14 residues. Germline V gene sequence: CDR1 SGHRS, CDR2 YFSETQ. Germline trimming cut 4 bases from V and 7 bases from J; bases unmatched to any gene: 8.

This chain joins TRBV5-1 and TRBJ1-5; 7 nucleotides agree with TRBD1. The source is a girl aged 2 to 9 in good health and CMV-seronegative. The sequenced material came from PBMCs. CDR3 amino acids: CASSTTGVGQPQHF. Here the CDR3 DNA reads TGCGCCAGCAGCACCACAGGGGTAGGCCAGCCCCAGCATTTT.